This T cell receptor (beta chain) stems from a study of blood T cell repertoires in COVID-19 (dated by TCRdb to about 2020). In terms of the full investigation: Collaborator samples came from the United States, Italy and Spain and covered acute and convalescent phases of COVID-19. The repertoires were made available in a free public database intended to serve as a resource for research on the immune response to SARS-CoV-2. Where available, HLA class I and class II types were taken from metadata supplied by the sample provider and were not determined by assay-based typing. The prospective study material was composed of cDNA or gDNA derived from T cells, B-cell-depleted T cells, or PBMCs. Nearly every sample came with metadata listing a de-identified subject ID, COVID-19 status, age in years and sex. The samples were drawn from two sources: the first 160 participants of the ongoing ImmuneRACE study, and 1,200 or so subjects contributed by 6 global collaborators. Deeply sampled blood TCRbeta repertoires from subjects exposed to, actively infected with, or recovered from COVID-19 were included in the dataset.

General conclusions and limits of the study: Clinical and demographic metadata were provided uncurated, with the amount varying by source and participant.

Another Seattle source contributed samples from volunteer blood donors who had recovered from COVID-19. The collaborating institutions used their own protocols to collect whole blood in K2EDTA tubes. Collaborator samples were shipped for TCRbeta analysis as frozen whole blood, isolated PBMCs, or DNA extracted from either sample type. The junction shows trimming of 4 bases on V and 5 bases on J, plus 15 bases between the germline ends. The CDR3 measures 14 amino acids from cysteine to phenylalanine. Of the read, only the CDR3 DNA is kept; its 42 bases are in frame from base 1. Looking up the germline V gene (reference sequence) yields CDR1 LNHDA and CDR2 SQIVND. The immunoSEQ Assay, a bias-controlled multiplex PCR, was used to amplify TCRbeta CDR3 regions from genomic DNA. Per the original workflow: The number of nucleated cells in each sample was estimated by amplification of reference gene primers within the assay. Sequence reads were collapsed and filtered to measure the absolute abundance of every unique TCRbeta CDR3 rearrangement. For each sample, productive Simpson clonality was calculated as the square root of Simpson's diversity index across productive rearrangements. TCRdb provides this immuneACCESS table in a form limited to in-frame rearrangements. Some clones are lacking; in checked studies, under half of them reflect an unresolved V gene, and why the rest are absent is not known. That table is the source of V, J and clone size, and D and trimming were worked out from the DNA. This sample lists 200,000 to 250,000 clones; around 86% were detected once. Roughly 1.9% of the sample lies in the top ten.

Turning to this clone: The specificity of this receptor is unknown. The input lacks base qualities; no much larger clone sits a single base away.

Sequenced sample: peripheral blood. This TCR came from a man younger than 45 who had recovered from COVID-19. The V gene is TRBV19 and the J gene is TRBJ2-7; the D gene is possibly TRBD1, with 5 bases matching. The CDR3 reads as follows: CASSRAGSLDEQYF. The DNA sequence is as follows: TGTGCCAGTAGTAGGGCAGGGTCTTTGGACGAGCAGTACTTC.